The 19 T cell receptor beta chains given below trace back to one sample, sequenced in a study of blood T cells in healthy people across ages. Sample-barcoded 5' priming and a J-beta primer mix drove a second PCR of roughly 6 to 12 cycles. MiXCR, run by TCRdb on the 5' RACE reads, gives a single entry per CDR3 protein. The sample has 800,000 to 1,300,000 distinct CDR3 sequences; under 30% are singletons. The data also belong to a second study, concerning T cells of mothers and their children.

The material sequenced was blood. The receptors were sampled from a girl under 10 years old in good health.

This chain links TRBV6-1 with TRBJ1-4; 11 bases fit TRBD1. The CDR3 totals 18 residues. Trimming cost V 3 bases and J 2 bases; bases outside gene matches: 8. The V gene's germline CDR1 is MNHNS and CDR2 SASEGT. The CDR3 reads CASSDWTGGDGTNEKLFF. The DNA for the CDR3 is TGTGCCAGCAGTGATTGGACAGGGGGCGATGGGACTAATGAAAAACTGTTTTTT.

The rearrangement uses TRBV20-1 and TRBJ2-1; the match to TRBD2 covers 10 bases. The ends lost 5 bases at V and 4 bases at J; junction bases unmatched: 5. The CDR3 contains 14 residues. Germline V CDR1 and CDR2: DFQATT, SNEGSKA (reference sequence). CDR3 region: CSARIAGGYNEQFF. CDR3 sequence (DNA): TGCAGTGCTCGAATAGCGGGGGGATACAATGAGCAGTTCTTC.

Of note for this clonotype: The junction departs from the called germline gene at one end, perhaps through a read error. The chain couples TRBV12-3 or TRBV12-4 to TRBJ2-1; 8 nucleotides match TRBD1. There are 14 residues in the CDR3. The CDR3 DNA follows: TGTGCCAGCAGTTACGACAGGGGACGCAATGCGCAGTTCTTC. Its translation: CASSYDRGRNAQFF.

J is TRBJ2-3 and V is TRBV14; tentatively, D is TRBD1 (6 bases). Trimming pared 5 bases from V and 1 base from J, leaving 13 bases between. The CDR3 consists of 15 residues. Germline CDR1 is SGHDN and CDR2 is FVKESK. CDR3 sequence: CASSDGGGGTDTQYF. The CDR3 coding sequence is TGTGCCAGCAGCGATGGTGGGGGCGGCACAGATACGCAGTATTTT.

This clonotype appeared a few times. One end of the junction varies from germline; a read error may be responsible. This chain uses TRBV29-1 with TRBJ2-5, with 9 bases fitting TRBD2. The last part of the DNA fits TRBJ2-1 better; the J call may be wrong. Germline CDR1 SQVTM, CDR2 ANQGSEA. The CDR3 is made up of 16 amino acids. In nucleotides, the CDR3 is TGCAGTGTTGAAGGGGTGGTAGCGGGGGCGAACAATGAGCAGTTCTTC. Amino acids: CSVEGVVAGANNEQFF.

The gene calls are TRBV7-2 and TRBJ2-7; 11 bases are shared with TRBD2. J gave up 4 bases and V 7 bases, and 9 bases lay outside the gene matches. Germline values: CDR1 SGHTA, CDR2 FQGNSA. This CDR3 is 15 amino acids long. The CDR3: CASTYTSGGLYEQYF. Here the CDR3 DNA reads TGTGCCAGCACCTATACTAGCGGGGGACTTTACGAGCAGTACTTC.

The chain carries TRBV5-1 and TRBJ1-2; weak D call: TRBD1 (6 bases). The CDR3 is 13 residues long. V lost 4 bases and J 7 bases, leaving 14 bases between the germline ends. Germline lookup yields CDR1 SGHRS and CDR2 YFSETQ. CDR3: CASSEGGTSGYTF. The CDR3 bases are TGCGCCAGCAGCGAAGGGGGGACAAGTGGCTACACCTTC.

This chain connects TRBV7-3 to TRBJ1-1, with a possible D match to TRBD1 (6 bases). The V end lost 4 bases, the J end lost 1 base, and 22 bases lay between the germline ends. The germline gives CDR1 SGHTA, CDR2 FQGTGA. This CDR3 region has 18 residues. CDR3 DNA sequence: TGTGCCAGCAGCTCGCACGAACTCCGCAGGGGTAGGAACACTGAAGCTTTCTTT. Translating it yields CASSSHELRRGRNTEAFF.

The chain has TRBV4-2 and TRBJ1-3; D is perhaps TRBD1 (6 bases). Germline lookup yields CDR1 LGHNA and CDR2 YNFKEQ. This CDR3 spans 16 amino acids. Trimming took 1 base from V and 4 from J, leaving 14 bases between them. This CDR3 is CASSQVSEGEGNTIYF. The DNA of the CDR3 is TGTGCCAGCAGCCAAGTATCGGAGGGGGAAGGAAACACCATATATTTT.

V is TRBV7-2 and J is TRBJ1-1, with D unclear. Trimming took off 5 bases at V and 1 base at J, with 8 bases between the two ends. The germline V gene encodes CDR1 SGHTA and CDR2 FQGNSA. This CDR3 comprises 13 residues. The CDR3 coding sequence is TGTGCCAGCAGCATGAACACGAACACTGAAGCTTTCTTT. It translates to CASSMNTNTEAFF.

The chain employs TRBV13 and TRBJ2-7; 10 bases match TRBD2. The CDR3 runs 13 residues. Germline assignment: CDR1 PRHDT and CDR2 FYEKMQ (reference sequence). The V and J ends lost 7 bases and 5 bases, in that order; junction bases with no gene match: 5. The CDR3 sequence: CASTSGGSDEQYF. CDR3 DNA: TGTGCCAGCACTAGCGGGGGATCCGACGAGCAGTACTTC.

The chain employs TRBV28 and TRBJ2-1, with D maybe TRBD2 (5 bases). V was trimmed by 7 bases and J by 8 bases, leaving 12 bases between them. Germline CDR1 reads MDHEN; CDR2 reads SYDVKM. This CDR3 spans 12 amino acids. In nucleotides, the CDR3 is TGTGCCAGCAATAGCGCTACGGATGAGCAGTTCTTC. It specifies CASNSATDEQFF.

This clonotype was counted a few times. V usage is TRBV28 and J usage is TRBJ2-5, with D tentatively TRBD2 (6 bases). This CDR3 is built from 15 residues. The germline V gene encodes CDR1 MDHEN and CDR2 SYDVKM. V shed 2 bases and J shed 1 base, with 11 bases lying between them. The CDR3 loop reads CASSLAGPGQETQYF. CDR3 in DNA: TGTGCCAGCAGTTTAGCGGGACCAGGCCAAGAGACCCAGTACTTC.

The V gene is TRBV7-9, the J gene TRBJ2-5; TRBD2 matches 10 bases. The germline gives CDR1 SEHNR, CDR2 FQNEAQ (reference sequence). The CDR3 extends over 16 amino acids. V lost 1 base and J lost 2; bases outside the gene matches: 4. The CDR3 sequence: CASSLGGLATQETQYF. The CDR3 coding sequence is TGTGCCAGCAGCTTAGGGGGACTAGCGACACAAGAGACCCAGTACTTC.

This clonotype has ten or more counts. The chain links TRBV28 to TRBJ2-5; D remains ambiguous. The germline V gene has CDR1 MDHEN and CDR2 SYDVKM. The germline V and J ends were trimmed by 6 bases and 2 bases, with 10 bases remaining between them. The CDR3 runs 13 residues. The CDR3 region is CASRPTAQETQYF. In nucleotides, the CDR3 is TGTGCCAGCAGGCCGACGGCACAAGAGACCCAGTACTTC.

J is TRBJ2-1 and V is TRBV28; 16 bases fit TRBD2. Germline CDR1 reads MDHEN; CDR2 reads SYDVKM. Trimming cost V 5 bases and J 8 bases; bases outside gene matches: 3. CDR3 size: 15 residues. CDR3 protein: CASSPGTSGRDEQFF. The DNA for the CDR3 is TGTGCCAGCAGTCCGGGGACTAGCGGGAGGGATGAGCAGTTCTTC.

The chain uses TRBV19 and TRBJ2-5, with D possibly being TRBD2 (6 bases). The assigned J gene may be wrong: the sequence end matches TRBJ2-1 better. Germline V gene sequence: CDR1 LNHDA, CDR2 SQIVND (reference sequence). This CDR3 contains 15 residues. CDR3 in amino acids: CASTPTSGRPNEQFF. The DNA for the CDR3 is TGTGCCAGTACCCCGACTAGTGGGAGGCCCAATGAGCAGTTCTTC.

Notes on this clonotype: Germline and junction disagree at one end, which may indicate a read error. The rearrangement joins TRBV27 to TRBJ1-1; D unclear. This CDR3 contains 13 residues. The V gene's germline CDR1 is MNHEY and CDR2 SMNVEV (reference sequence). Here the CDR3 reads CASSSLIDTEALF. The CDR3 region has the DNA TGTGCCAGCAGTTCCTTAATTGACACTGAAGCTCTCTTT.

In this sample, this clonotype turned up a few times. This sequence joins TRBV10-3 and TRBJ1-1; the D is unclear. CDR1 ENHRY and CDR2 SYGVKD come from the germline V gene. V was shortened by 2 bases and J by 1 base, with 2 bases between the two germline ends. CDR3 size: 12 residues. CDR3 residues: CAISERNTEAFF. DNA of the CDR3: TGTGCCATCAGTGAGCGGAACACTGAAGCTTTCTTT.